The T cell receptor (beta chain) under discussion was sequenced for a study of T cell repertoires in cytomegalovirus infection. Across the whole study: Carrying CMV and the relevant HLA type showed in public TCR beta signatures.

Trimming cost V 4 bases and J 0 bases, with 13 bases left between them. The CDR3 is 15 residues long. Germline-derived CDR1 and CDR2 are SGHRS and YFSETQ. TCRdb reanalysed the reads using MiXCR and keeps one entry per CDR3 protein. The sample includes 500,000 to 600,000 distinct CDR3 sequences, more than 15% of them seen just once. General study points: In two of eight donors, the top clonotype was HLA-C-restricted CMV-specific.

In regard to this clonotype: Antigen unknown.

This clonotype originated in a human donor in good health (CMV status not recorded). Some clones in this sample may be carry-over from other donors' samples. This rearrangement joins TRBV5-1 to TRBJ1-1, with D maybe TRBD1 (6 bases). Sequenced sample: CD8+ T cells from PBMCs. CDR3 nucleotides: TGCGCCAGCAGCCCGGAGGGGGGGATGAACACTGAAGCTTTCTTT. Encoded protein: CASSPEGGMNTEAFF.